Each of the 25 T cell receptor beta chains below was sequenced from the same sample in a study of graft-versus-host responses after intestinal transplantation listed by TCRdb under 2021. Library preparation used the immunoSEQ multiplex PCR assay. Imported from immuneACCESS, the table was reduced by TCRdb to in-frame sequences with V and J called. These copies leave out some clones; in studies compared against another copy, an unresolved V gene accounts for under half, and the cause of the remainder is not known. A total of 6,000 to 8,500 clones appear in this sample, roughly 34% of them only once. The top ten clonotypes cover more than 3% of the sample. In the paper's terms, the time point label means: cells obtained before transplantation from donor or recipient. In the mixed lymphocyte reactions, some 200,000 CFSE-labeled pre-transplant responders were plated with some 200,000 irradiated violet-dye-labeled stimulators and cultured for over 5 days.

This material consisted of alloreactive CD8+ T cells from a mixed lymphocyte reaction culture, taken before transplantation. The cell subset or site label of this sample denotes: CFSE-low proliferating T cells sorted from roughly six-day pre-transplant mixed lymphocyte reaction (GvH or HvG direction). These receptors originate from a human patient who was an organ donor for intestinal transplantation.

This clone is medium-sized by share. The chain links TRBV29-1 to TRBJ1-1; TRBD1 matches at 7 bases. The V and J ends lost 3 bases and 1 base, in that order; junction bases with no gene match: 5. Germline V gene sequence: CDR1 SQVTM, CDR2 ANQGSEA. The CDR3 covers 14 residues. CDR3 DNA sequence: TGCAGCGTTGACCCCAGGGGGTCGAACACTGAAGCTTTCTTT. Its protein product is CSVDPRGSNTEAFF.

There are a few counts of this clone. This chain's CDR3 is CASPFLGGSPSRSYNEQFF. CDR3 bases: TGTGCCAGCCCTTTCCTCGGGGGGTCCCCATCCCGCTCCTACAATGAGCAGTTCTTC. The V gene is TRBV21-1, the J gene TRBJ2-1; the table's D gene call, TRBD2, was not cross checked with the DNA. TRBV21-1 is listed as a pseudogene. The CDR3 covers 19 residues.

This clone is termed medium-sized. V is TRBV4-1 and J is TRBJ1-1; D ambiguous. Per the germline V gene, CDR1 is MGHRA and CDR2 is YSYEKL. The CDR3 is made up of 14 amino acids. Trimming took 0 bases from V and 4 from J, leaving 9 bases between them. CDR3 amino acids: CASSQDPAGTEAFF. The CDR3 bases are TGCGCCAGCAGCCAAGATCCGGCAGGCACTGAAGCTTTCTTT.

This clone is medium-sized in the sample. The genes are TRBV7-9 and TRBJ2-7, with 7 nucleotides matching TRBD1. Germline lookup yields CDR1 SEHNR and CDR2 FQNEAQ (reference sequence). CDR3 length: 17 amino acids. V gave up 1 base and J gave up 2 bases; unmatched junction bases: 11. The CDR3 DNA is TGTGCCAGCAGCTTAGAATTGGGACAGAGACCCCCCTACGAGCAGTACTTC. Its protein product is CASSLELGQRPPYEQYF. Full variable domain (missing parts from reference TRBV7-9 and TRBJ2-7): DTGVSQNPRHKITKRGQNVTFRCDPISEHNRLYWYRQTLGQGPEFLTYFQNEAQLEKSRLLSDRFSAERPKGSFSTLEIQRTEQGDSAMYLCASSLELGQRPPYEQYFGPGTRLTVT.

The chain combines TRBV6-1 with TRBJ2-5; possible D gene TRBD1, 6 bases. With 5 bases removed from V and 2 bases from J, the gap between germline ends came to 9 bases. CDR1 is MNHNS, CDR2 SASEGT, per germline. The CDR3 loop spans 13 amino acids. The CDR3 sequence: CASSLDSQETQYF. CDR3 nucleotide sequence: TGTGCCAGCAGTCTGGACAGTCAAGAGACCCAGTACTTC.

The chain recombines TRBV9 with TRBJ2-7; 7 nucleotides agree with TRBD1. CDR1 is SGDLS and CDR2 is YYNGEE in the germline V gene. The junction had 6 bases not matched to a gene; V was cut back by 4 bases and J by 2 bases. CDR3 length: 14 residues. CDR3 sequence reads: CASSKGQNPYEQYF. CDR3 nucleotide sequence: TGTGCCAGCAGCAAGGGACAGAATCCCTACGAGCAGTACTTC.

There are a few counts of this clone. The chain uses TRBV11-3 and TRBJ1-2; the D is unclear. Germline V lookup: CDR1 SGHNT, CDR2 YENEEA. The ends were cut back, 9 bases at V and 1 base at J, with 12 bases in the middle. This CDR3 has 13 amino acids. The CDR3 bases are TGTGCCAGGGACGGAGGGCGTAACTATGGCTACACCTTC. Encoded protein: CARDGGRNYGYTF.

The rearrangement joins TRBV10-3 to TRBJ1-3; 7 nucleotides line up with TRBD1. The CDR3 sequence is 17 residues long. Germline V CDR1 and CDR2: ENHRY, SYGVKD. The V gene end was trimmed by 6 bases and the J gene end by 2 bases; junction bases not matched to a gene: 13. The CDR3 coding sequence is TGTGCCATCAGGCTCGACGGGACAGAACGCCCTGGAAACACCATATATTTT. Translation: CAIRLDGTERPGNTIYF.

The V call is TRBV19, the J call TRBJ1-1, with no clear D. This CDR3 has 12 residues. Germline V gives CDR1 LNHDA, CDR2 SQIVND (reference sequence). The ends were cut back, 3 bases at V and 1 base at J, with 3 bases in the middle. CDR3 region: CASSIWNTEAFF. CDR3 DNA: TGTGCCAGTAGTATCTGGAACACTGAAGCTTTCTTT.

Comments on this clone: The junction departs from germline at one end; a sequencing error may be responsible. V gene TRBV18 combines with J gene TRBJ1-4; 11 bases are shared with TRBD1. The CDR3 extends over 14 amino acids. Per germline, CDR1 KGHSH and CDR2 LQKENI. CDR3 sequence: CASSVRDRGKKLLF. The DNA of the CDR3 is TGTGCCAGCTCAGTCCGGGACAGGGGGAAAAAACTGCTTTTT.

This chain uses TRBV6-1 with TRBJ1-1; no clear D. The CDR3 runs 12 residues. The V gene's germline CDR1 is MNHNS and CDR2 SASEGT. V lost 8 bases, J lost 5 bases, and 12 bases lay in between. The CDR3 spells CASARAWTEAFF. The CDR3 DNA is TGTGCCAGCGCGCGGGCATGGACTGAAGCTTTCTTT.

By frequency in the sample, this clone is medium-sized. The chain uses TRBV9 and TRBJ2-7, with a weak D call TRBD1 (5 bases). The germline CDR1 and CDR2 sequences are SGDLS and YYNGEE. This CDR3 contains 14 residues. The germline V and J ends were trimmed by 0 bases and 2 bases, with 9 bases remaining between them. The CDR3 nucleotides read TGTGCCAGCAGCGTAGGGGTAGGGGCCTACGAGCAGTACTTC. This codes for CASSVGVGAYEQYF.

There are a few counts of this clone. The chain links TRBV19 to TRBJ2-3; the D gene is possibly TRBD1 (5 bases). Germline lookup yields CDR1 LNHDA and CDR2 SQIVND (reference sequence). The CDR3 spans 16 residues. V was trimmed by 2 bases and J by 2 bases, leaving 14 bases between them. As DNA, the CDR3 is TGTGCCAGTAGTATACACAGGATTCGTGACACAGATACGCAGTATTTT. Translation: CASSIHRIRDTDTQYF.

The V and J genes are TRBV29-1 and TRBJ2-1, with 9 bases aligning to TRBD1. This CDR3 is built from 12 residues. The germline CDR1 and CDR2 sequences are SQVTM and ANQGSEA. V was clipped by 4 bases and J by 15 bases; unmatched bases: 10. CDR3 region: CSVVGDRARGFF. CDR3 nucleotides: TGCAGCGTTGTGGGGGACAGGGCCCGAGGGTTCTTC.

The rearrangement joins TRBV15 to TRBJ1-4; D may be TRBD1 (5 bases). Trimming stripped 1 base from V and 2 bases from J, with 11 bases between. Germline CDR1 is LNHNV and CDR2 is YYDKDF (reference sequence). The length of the CDR3 is 16 residues. Here the CDR3 reads CATSRASGTTNEKLFF. The CDR3 bases are TGTGCCACCAGCAGAGCGTCCGGGACTACTAATGAAAAACTGTTTTTT.

In its sample, this clone was seen a few times. This rearrangement joins TRBV2 to TRBJ1-2; D not certain. The germline V gene encodes CDR1 SNHLY and CDR2 FYNNEI. The CDR3 consists of 14 residues. V was cut by 11 bases and J by 4 bases, with 20 bases left in between. CDR3 sequence (DNA): TGTGCCGGACTGAGGGAGGGATGGGGCTATGGCTACACCTTC. Translated, it gives CAGLREGWGYGYTF.

This clone showed up just a few times. V is TRBV7-3 and J is TRBJ2-2; 8 bases are shared with TRBD2. The CDR3 length is 16 residues. V trimming: 3 bases; J trimming: 1 base; junction bases outside the gene matches: 4. Looked up from germline, CDR1 is SGHTA and CDR2 is FQGTGA. CDR3 bases: TGTGCCAGCAGCTTCCGGGGGGGGGTGAACACCGGGGAGCTGTTTTTT. Its translation: CASSFRGGVNTGELFF.

The table lists this clone with a few counts. The genes are TRBV11-3 and TRBJ2-7; D possibly corresponds to TRBD2 (5 bases). Trimming removed 5 bases at V and 3 bases at J, with 14 bases between. Looked up from germline, CDR1 is SGHNT and CDR2 is YENEEA. CDR3 size: 14 residues. The CDR3 bases are TGTGCCAGCAGCCCGGCTAGCCACAACTACGAGCAGTACTTC. This gives the protein CASSPASHNYEQYF.

This clone appeared a single time. V gene TRBV6-1 combines with J gene TRBJ2-5, with D perhaps matching TRBD2 (5 bases). Trimming left V 6 bases short and J 5 bases short, with 13 bases between. The CDR3 extends over 13 amino acids. Looked up from germline, CDR1 is MNHNS and CDR2 is SASEGT. The CDR3 sequence: CASRSLDLETQYF. Here the CDR3 DNA reads TGTGCCAGCAGATCACTAGATTTGGAGACCCAGTACTTC.

This clone turned up a few times. This sequence joins TRBV4-1 and TRBJ2-1, with 9 bases fitting TRBD2. The CDR3 is 20 residues long. Germline lookup yields CDR1 MGHRA and CDR2 YSYEKL. J was trimmed by 0 bases and V by 4 bases; bases with no gene match: 16. CDR3 residues: CASSLLRSLAGLCSYNEQFF. The DNA of the CDR3 is TGCGCCAGCAGCCTACTAAGGTCACTAGCGGGCCTCTGCTCCTACAATGAGCAGTTCTTC.

The CDR3 sequence is CASSVDPGQGYGYTF. CDR3 nucleotides: TGCGCCAGCAGCGTCGATCCGGGACAGGGCTATGGCTACACCTTC. This chain connects TRBV5-1 to TRBJ1-2, with TRBD1 matching 9 bases. Germline CDR1 is SGHRS and CDR2 is YFSETQ. Germline trimming cut 4 bases from V and 4 bases from J; bases unmatched to any gene: 8. This CDR3 has 15 residues.

This chain links TRBV28 with TRBJ1-2; D gene ambiguous. This CDR3 contains 16 residues. CDR1 is MDHEN, CDR2 SYDVKM, per germline. V gave up 7 bases and J gave up 0 bases, with 18 bases separating them. The CDR3 nucleotides are TGTGCCAGCATCCTCCGGGCGGGGTACACTAACTATGGCTACACCTTC. This sequence encodes CASILRAGYTNYGYTF.

By frequency in the sample, this clone is medium-sized. This sequence joins TRBV2 and TRBJ2-7; 8 nucleotides match TRBD1. This CDR3 region has 13 residues. J lost 2 bases, V lost 11 bases, and 8 bases had no gene match. CDR1 and CDR2 from the germline V gene are SNHLY and FYNNEI. CDR3 protein: CAARRDRPYEQYF. As DNA, the CDR3 is TGTGCCGCTAGGAGGGACAGGCCCTACGAGCAGTACTTC.

The chain couples TRBV19 to TRBJ2-1, with 9 positions matching TRBD2. The CDR3 has 15 residues. The V segment lost 2 bases and the J segment 5 bases; nucleotides outside the gene matches: 4. Germline CDR1 LNHDA, CDR2 SQIVND (reference sequence). The CDR3 DNA is TGTGCCAGTAGTATACGGCCTAGCGGGAACAATGAGCAGTTCTTC. Translating gives CASSIRPSGNNEQFF.

This clone qualifies as medium-sized (0.01 to 0.1%). The genes are TRBV27 and TRBJ2-2; D unresolved. The germline V gene encodes CDR1 MNHEY and CDR2 SMNVEV (reference sequence). The CDR3 covers 14 residues. V lost 1 base, J lost 8 bases, and 11 bases lay in between. The CDR3 sequence is CASSLFLAAGELFF. The CDR3 DNA reads TGTGCCAGCAGTTTATTTTTAGCCGCGGGGGAGCTGTTTTTT.